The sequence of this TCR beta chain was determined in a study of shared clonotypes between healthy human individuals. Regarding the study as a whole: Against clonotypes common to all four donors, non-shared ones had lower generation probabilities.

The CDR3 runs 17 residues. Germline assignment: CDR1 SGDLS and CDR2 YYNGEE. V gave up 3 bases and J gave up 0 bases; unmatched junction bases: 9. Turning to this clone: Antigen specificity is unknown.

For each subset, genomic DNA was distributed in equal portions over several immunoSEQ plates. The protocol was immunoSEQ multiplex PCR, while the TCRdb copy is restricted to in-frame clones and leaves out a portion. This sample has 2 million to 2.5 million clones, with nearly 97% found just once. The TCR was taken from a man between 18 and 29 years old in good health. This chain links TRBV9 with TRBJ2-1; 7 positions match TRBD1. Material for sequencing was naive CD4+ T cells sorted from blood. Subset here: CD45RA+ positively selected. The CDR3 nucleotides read TGTGCCAGCAGCGACCTACCGGACAGGAGCTCCTACAATGAGCAGTTCTTC. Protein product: CASSDLPDRSSYNEQFF.